A selection of T cell receptor beta chains follows, all from one sample in a study of cytomegalovirus exposure and HLA in healthy donors. The repertoire was sequenced with immunoSEQ multiplex PCR; TCRdb's copy has only in-frame clones and lacks some. The table has 150,000 to 200,000 clones, 75% to 90% seen once. Material: PBMCs. These receptors came from a human donor in good health. Each CDR3 is given with its conserved first and last residue. D genes are given only for firm matches.

>TRBJ1-2|.|TRBV4-1
CASSQSEVTPGYTF
>TRBJ2-5|.|TRBV2
CASSTFITGLETQYF
>TRBJ1-3|.|TRBV7-2
CASSLEYGSGNTIYF
>TRBJ1-5|.|TRBV6-4
CASSARGANQPQHF
>TRBJ1-1|.|TRBV12-5
CASGLTSPDQGEAFF
>TRBJ2-7|.|TRBV7-9
CASSLPGTYEQYF
>TRBJ1-5|.|TRBV19
CASGRSNQPQHF
>TRBJ2-7|.|TRBV5-6
CASSLDSGAHEQYF
>TRBJ1-6|.|TRBV18
CASSPTATYNSPLHF
>TRBJ1-3|.|TRBV2
CASSEAAAASGNTIYF
>TRBJ2-7|.|TRBV6-6
CASRPGHGAYEQYF
>TRBJ1-1|.|TRBV5-5
CASSLEGRTGTEAFF
>TRBJ2-7|.|TRBV7-3
CASSLTRQDEQYF
>TRBJ1-2|.|TRBV25-1
CASSEVVRSYAEGYTF
>TRBJ2-7|TRBD1|TRBV7-2
CASSSTAGTVYEQYF
>TRBJ2-7|TRBD1|TRBV6-1
CASSGTGVGYEQYF
>TRBJ1-2|TRBD1|TRBV7-2
CASSPGQGAFGNYGYTF
>TRBJ1-2|.|TRBV7-9
CSSSLALIGAESYGYTF